This TCR beta chain was profiled in a study of cytomegalovirus exposure and HLA in healthy donors. Study results and caveats: In a later analysis, TCR beta V- and J-gene trimming showed a link to a missense DCLRE1C variant.

Primers: 60 Vbeta forward and 13 Jbeta reverse. Produced via immunoSEQ multiplex PCR; TCRdb's table is partial and in-frame only. Of tens of thousands of clones listed, around 74% were seen once; the top ten hold around 6.4%. This clone was observed a single time. Its antigen is still unknown. Sequencing used PBMCs. This receptor was identified in a woman aged 45-65 years in good health and CMV-seropositive.

CDR3 sequence reads: CAWSRTEYGYTF. CDR3 nucleotide sequence: TGTGCCTGGAGTCGGACAGAGTATGGCTACACCTTC. V gene TRBV30 combines with J gene TRBJ1-2; a possible D gene is TRBD1 (6 bases). The CDR3 contains 12 residues. Germline values: CDR1 GTSNPN, CDR2 SVGIG (reference sequence). The V end was cut by 2 bases, the J end by 5 bases, with 9 bases between.